What follows are 16 T cell receptor beta chains derived from one specimen sequenced in a study of shared clonotypes between healthy human individuals. Produced via immunoSEQ multiplex PCR; TCRdb's table is partial and in-frame only. The repertoire holds approximately 640,000 clones, with about 78% as singletons. Sequencing was carried out using memory CD4+ T cells sorted from blood. The sample's subset: CD45RA-negative fraction. The receptors come from a woman aged 25 to 39 in good health.

The chain employs TRBV2 and TRBJ2-5, with D perhaps matching TRBD2 (6 bases). The CDR3 runs 16 residues. Germline assignment: CDR1 SNHLY and CDR2 FYNNEI. The V end lost 6 bases, the J end lost 2 bases, and 19 bases lay between the germline ends. CDR3 in DNA: TGTGCCAGCAGAGAACGGACGGAGGGACGGCAAGAGACCCAGTACTTC. Amino acids: CASRERTEGRQETQYF.

Regarding this clone: A much larger clone differs by one base, so this may be a read error. Within the sample, other DNA sequences also encode this same CDR3. The chain carries TRBV11-2 and TRBJ1-1; 9 nucleotides line up with TRBD1. The CDR3 runs to 15 residues. Germline V lookup: CDR1 SGHAT, CDR2 FQNNGV. After removal of 3 bases from V and 6 bases from J, the junction contained 8 bases not matched to a gene. This CDR3 is CASSFTSGTGSEAFF. Written as DNA, the CDR3 is TGTGCCAGCAGCTTTACCTCCGGGACAGGGTCTGAAGCTTTCTTT.

This clone has only one observation. The genes are TRBV30 and TRBJ2-1, with 8 bases matching TRBD2. Germline loops: CDR1 GTSNPN, CDR2 SVGIG (reference sequence). The CDR3 is made up of 14 amino acids. J gave up 9 bases and V 3 bases, and 10 bases lay outside the gene matches. As DNA, the CDR3 is TGTGCCTGGAGAAGCGGGAGTGGTCGAAGTGAGCAGTTCTTC. Protein product: CAWRSGSGRSEQFF.

The chain has TRBV7-9 and TRBJ1-3, with D maybe TRBD1 (6 bases). Germline CDR1 reads SEHNR; CDR2 reads FQNEAQ (reference sequence). There are 15 residues in the CDR3. Trimming pared 1 base from V and 0 bases from J, leaving 7 bases between. The CDR3 bases are TGTGCCAGCAGCTTAGGGACAGTCTCTGGAAACACCATATATTTT. This translates into CASSLGTVSGNTIYF. Filled out from reference TRBV7-9 and TRBJ1-3, the complete variable domain reads DTGVSQNPRHKITKRGQNVTFRCDPISEHNRLYWYRQTLGQGPEFLTYFQNEAQLEKSRLLSDRFSAERPKGSFSTLEIQRTEQGDSAMYLCASSLGTVSGNTIYFGEGSWLTVV.

The chain links TRBV11-2 to TRBJ2-7; the D gene is possibly TRBD2 (5 bases). In germline, CDR1 is SGHAT, CDR2 FQNNGV. With 4 bases removed from V and 0 bases from J, the gap between germline ends came to 13 bases. CDR3 size: 15 residues. The CDR3 protein is CASSYQAESSYEQYF. CDR3 DNA sequence: TGTGCCAGCAGCTATCAAGCGGAAAGCTCCTACGAGCAGTACTTC.

The rearrangement joins TRBV7-2 to TRBJ1-3; no definite D call. Trimming shortened V by 5 bases and J by 3 bases, and 17 bases separated the two germline ends. In germline, CDR1 is SGHTA, CDR2 FQGNSA. The length of the CDR3 is 16 residues. The CDR3 region is CASSLFEGRIGNTIYF. The CDR3 DNA sequence: TGTGCCAGCAGCCTTTTCGAGGGTCGGATTGGAAACACCATATATTTT.

The chain joins TRBV7-9 to TRBJ2-7; 11 bases are shared with TRBD2. There are 15 residues in the CDR3. Germline V CDR1 and CDR2: SEHNR, FQNEAQ (reference sequence). The V gene end was trimmed by 5 bases and the J gene end by 5 bases; junction bases not matched to a gene: 8. CDR3 nucleotide sequence: TGTGCCAGCAGCGTTAAGACTAGCGGGATCAACGAGCAGTACTTC. As protein: CASSVKTSGINEQYF.

This clone occurred a few times. The V and J genes are TRBV5-1 and TRBJ1-2; TRBD1 aligns across 7 bases. The CDR3 consists of 15 residues. The V segment lost 6 bases and the J segment 5 bases; nucleotides outside the gene matches: 13. Germline CDR1 is SGHRS and CDR2 is YFSETQ. The CDR3 sequence: CASTSNRGEGYGYTF. The CDR3 nucleotides read TGCGCCAGCACTTCAAACAGGGGAGAAGGATATGGCTACACCTTC. The full variable domain, rest sourced from reference TRBV5-1 and TRBJ1-2, is KAGVTQTPRYLIKTRGQQVTLSCSPISGHRSVSWYQQTPGQGLQFLFEYFSETQRNKGNFPGRFSGRQFSNSRSEMNVSTLELGDSALYLCASTSNRGEGYGYTFGSGTRLTVV.

The J gene is TRBJ2-1, the V gene TRBV7-7; 10 bases align to TRBD1. V lost 5 bases and J lost 7; bases outside the gene matches: 8. This CDR3 spans 15 amino acids. The germline CDR1 and CDR2 sequences are SSHAT and FNYEAQ (reference sequence). Here the CDR3 reads CASSQVPGQGNEQFF. Here the CDR3 DNA reads TGTGCCAGCAGCCAAGTCCCGGGACAGGGGAATGAGCAGTTCTTC.

This clone was recorded at least ten times. The rearrangement links TRBV5-1 to TRBJ2-3, with 9 positions matching TRBD1. There are 16 residues in the CDR3. Germline V gives CDR1 SGHRS, CDR2 YFSETQ. V was clipped by 4 bases and J by 1 base; unmatched bases: 7. Here the CDR3 reads CASSQFRTGGTDTQYF. DNA for the CDR3: TGCGCCAGCAGCCAATTTAGGACAGGGGGCACAGATACGCAGTATTTT.

The V gene is TRBV7-2, the J gene TRBJ2-5; no firm D call. Germline CDR1 is SGHTA and CDR2 is FQGNSA. Trimming stripped 8 bases from V and 4 bases from J, with 17 bases between. The CDR3 runs 14 residues. This chain's CDR3 is CASLPFGSRETQYF. For the CDR3, the DNA is TGTGCCAGCTTGCCATTTGGGTCGCGAGAGACCCAGTACTTC.

The CDR3 DNA is TGTGCCAGCAGTTTTCAGGCCATGAACACCGGGGAGCTGTTTTTT. Translated: CASSFQAMNTGELFF. The chain is built from TRBV28 and TRBJ2-2; no reliable D call. CDR3 length: 15 amino acids. V gave up 3 bases and J gave up 1 base, with 9 bases separating them. Germline lookup yields CDR1 MDHEN and CDR2 SYDVKM.

The CDR3 DNA reads as TGTGCCAGCAAGTACGAGCAGTACTTC. Translation gives CASKYEQYF. V usage is TRBV11-3 and J usage is TRBJ2-7; no clear D gene. The length of the CDR3 is 9 residues. Germline CDR1 and CDR2: SGHNT and YENEEA. The V end lost 7 bases, the J end lost 4 bases, and 2 bases lay between the germline ends.

This clone was seen ten or more times. V and J are TRBV29-1 and TRBJ2-5, with 10 bases matching TRBD2. V dropped 7 bases and J dropped 5; count of bases not matched to a gene: 4. The V gene's germline CDR1 is SQVTM and CDR2 ANQGSEA. This CDR3 comprises 12 residues. CDR3 nucleotides: TGCAGCGGTCAAGCGGGGGGGGAGACCCAGTACTTC. The encoded protein is CSGQAGGETQYF.

The V gene is TRBV28, the J gene TRBJ2-1; TRBD1 matches 7 bases. The germline V gene has CDR1 MDHEN and CDR2 SYDVKM. The CDR3 is 13 residues long. The ends lost 9 bases at V and 8 bases at J; junction bases unmatched: 10. CDR3 amino acids: CASRQGGWDEQFF. The CDR3 DNA reads TGTGCCAGTCGACAGGGCGGTTGGGATGAGCAGTTCTTC.

To note about this clone: A much larger clone differs by one base, so this may be a read error. Other DNA sequences in this sample translate to the same CDR3. J is TRBJ1-3 and V is TRBV5-1; D perhaps matches TRBD1 (5 bases). The germline V gene encodes CDR1 SGHRS and CDR2 YFSETQ. Trimming took off 4 bases at V and 2 bases at J, with 10 bases between the two ends. There are 14 residues in the CDR3. The CDR3 loop is CASSVGTAGNTIYF. The CDR3 DNA reads as TGCGCCAGCAGCGTCGGGACTGCTGGAAACACCATATATTTT. Supplemented by reference TRBV5-1 and TRBJ1-3, the full variable domain reads KAGVTQTPRYLIKTRGQQVTLSCSPISGHRSVSWYQQTPGQGLQFLFEYFSETQRNKGNFPGRFSGRQFSNSRSEMNVSTLELGDSALYLCASSVGTAGNTIYFGEGSWLTVV.